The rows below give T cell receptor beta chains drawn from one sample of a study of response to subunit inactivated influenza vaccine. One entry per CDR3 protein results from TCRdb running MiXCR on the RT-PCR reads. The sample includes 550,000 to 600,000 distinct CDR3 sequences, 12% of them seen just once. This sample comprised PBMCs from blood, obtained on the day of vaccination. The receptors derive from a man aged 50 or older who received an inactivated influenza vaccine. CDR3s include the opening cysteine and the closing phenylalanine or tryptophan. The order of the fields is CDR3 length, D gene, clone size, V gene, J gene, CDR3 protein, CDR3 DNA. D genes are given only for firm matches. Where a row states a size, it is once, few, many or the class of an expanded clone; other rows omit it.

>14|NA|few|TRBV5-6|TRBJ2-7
CASSFRQDLYEQYF
TGTGCCAGCAGCTTCAGGCAGGACCTCTACGAGCAGTACTTC
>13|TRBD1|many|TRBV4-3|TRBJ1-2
CASRKQGTYGYTF
TGCGCCAGCAGGAAACAGGGGACCTATGGCTACACCTTC
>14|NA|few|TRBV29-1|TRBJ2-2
CSVNLGQYTGELFF
TGCAGCGTTAACCTCGGACAGTACACCGGGGAGCTGTTTTTT
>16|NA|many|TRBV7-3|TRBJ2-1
CASSPRAQTSSYEQFF
TGTGCCAGCAGCCCCAGGGCCCAAACTAGTTCCTATGAGCAGTTCTTC
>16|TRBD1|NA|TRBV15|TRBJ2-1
CATSRTGTGVYNEQFF
TGTGCCACCAGCAGGACCGGGACAGGGGTCTACAATGAGCAGTTCTTC
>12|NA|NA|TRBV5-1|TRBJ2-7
CASSSSSAGWYF
TGCGCCAGCAGCTCAAGCTCCGCAGGGTGGTACTTC
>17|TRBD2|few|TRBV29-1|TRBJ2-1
CSAETTLLAGGLNEQFF
TGCAGCGCCGAAACGACTCTTTTAGCGGGAGGGCTCAATGAGCAGTTCTTC
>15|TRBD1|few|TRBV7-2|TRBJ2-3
CASSKGTGRGDTQYF
TGTGCCAGCAGCAAGGGGACAGGGCGAGGAGATACGCAGTATTTT
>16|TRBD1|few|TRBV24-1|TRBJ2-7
CATSEPPDRDEDEQYF
TGTGCCACCAGTGAACCCCCGGACAGGGATGAAGACGAGCAGTACTTC
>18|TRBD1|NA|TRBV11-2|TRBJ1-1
CASSFFAPSRGRETEAFF
TGTGCCAGCAGCTTCTTTGCGCCTTCCAGGGGGCGAGAAACTGAAGCTTTCTTT
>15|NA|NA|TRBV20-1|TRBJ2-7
CSARGWDGAYSEQYF
TGCAGTGCTAGAGGATGGGACGGCGCCTATTCCGAGCAGTACTTC
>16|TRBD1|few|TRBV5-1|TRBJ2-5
CASSFEGQGARETQYF
TGCGCCAGCAGCTTCGAGGGACAGGGGGCACGGGAGACCCAGTACTTC
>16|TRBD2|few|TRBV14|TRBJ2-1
CASSQLGGSSYNEQFF
TGTGCCAGCAGCCAACTTGGCGGGAGCTCCTACAATGAGCAGTTCTTC
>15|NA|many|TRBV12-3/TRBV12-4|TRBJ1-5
CASSGGGLGNQPQHF
TGTGCCAGCAGTGGTGGGGGCTTGGGCAATCAGCCCCAGCATTTT
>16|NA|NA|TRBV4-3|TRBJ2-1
CASSQERDASYNEQFF
TGCGCCAGCAGCCAAGAAAGGGACGCTTCCTACAATGAGCAGTTCTTC
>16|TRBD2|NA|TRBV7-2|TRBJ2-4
CASSPSSGRAKNIQYF
TGTGCCAGCAGCCCAAGTAGCGGGAGAGCCAAAAACATTCAGTACTTC
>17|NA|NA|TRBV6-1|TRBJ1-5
CASSEIRGEYSNQPQHF
TGTGCCAGCAGTGAAATACGCGGGGAGTATAGCAATCAGCCCCAGCATTTT
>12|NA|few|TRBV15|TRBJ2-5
CATTRRGAMVYF
TGTGCCACCACCCGCCGGGGGGCGATGGTGTACTTC
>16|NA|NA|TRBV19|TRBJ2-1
CASRSVGSALYNEQFF
TGTGCCAGTAGATCTGTAGGTAGCGCTTTGTACAATGAGCAGTTCTTC
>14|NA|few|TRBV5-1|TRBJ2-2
CASSSDGNTGELFF
TGCGCCAGCAGCTCGGACGGGAACACCGGGGAGCTGTTTTTT
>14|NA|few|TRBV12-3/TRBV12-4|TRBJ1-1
CASSFFGRGTEAFF
TGTGCCAGCAGTTTTTTTGGACGGGGCACTGAAGCTTTCTTT
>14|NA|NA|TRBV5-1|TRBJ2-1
CASRAGKLWNEQFF
TGCGCCAGCAGAGCCGGCAAACTGTGGAATGAGCAGTTCTTC
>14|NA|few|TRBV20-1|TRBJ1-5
CSAHAGQVGHPQHF
TGCAGTGCCCACGCGGGGCAGGTCGGTCACCCCCAGCATTTT
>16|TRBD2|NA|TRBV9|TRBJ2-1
CASSPPSGTSYNEQFF
TGTGCCAGCAGCCCGCCTAGCGGCACCTCCTACAATGAGCAGTTCTTC
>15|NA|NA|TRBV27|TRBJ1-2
CASSSLGAGEYGYTF
TGTGCCAGCAGTTCCCTCGGGGCGGGGGAGTATGGCTACACCTTC
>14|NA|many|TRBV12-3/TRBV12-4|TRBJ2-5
CASSGGTSKVTQYF
TGTGCCAGCAGTGGAGGGACATCGAAGGTGACCCAGTACTTC
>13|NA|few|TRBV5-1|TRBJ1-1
CASSLESGLEAFF
TGCGCCAGCAGCTTGGAGTCGGGACTTGAAGCTTTCTTT
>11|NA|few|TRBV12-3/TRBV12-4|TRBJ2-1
CASGTYNEQFF
TGTGCCAGCGGGACCTACAATGAGCAGTTCTTC
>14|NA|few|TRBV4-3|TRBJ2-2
CASSLKLGTGELFF
TGCGCCAGCAGCCTCAAACTAGGCACCGGGGAGCTGTTTTTT
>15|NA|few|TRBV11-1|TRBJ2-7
CASSLRLPFPDEQYF
TGTGCCAGCAGCTTACGGCTACCTTTCCCCGACGAGCAGTACTTC
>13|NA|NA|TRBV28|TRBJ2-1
CASSHDSPVEQFF
TGTGCCAGCAGTCATGACTCTCCAGTAGAGCAGTTCTTC
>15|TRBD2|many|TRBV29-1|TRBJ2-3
CSVEDTGRATDTQYF
TGCAGCGTTGAAGATACTGGGAGGGCCACAGATACGCAGTATTTT
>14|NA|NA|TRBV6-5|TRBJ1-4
CASSYSSFGTSLFF
TGTGCCAGCAGTTACTCGAGCTTCGGGACCTCTCTGTTTTTT
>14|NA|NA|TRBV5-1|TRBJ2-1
CASSLARVRDEQFF
TGCGCCAGCAGCTTGGCCCGGGTTCGAGATGAGCAGTTCTTC
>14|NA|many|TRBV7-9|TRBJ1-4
CASGLGTHNEKLFF
TGTGCCAGCGGTCTCGGGACTCATAATGAAAAACTGTTTTTT
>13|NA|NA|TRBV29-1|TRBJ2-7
CSVGRRSVGEQYF
TGCAGCGTTGGCCGTCGCTCGGTGGGCGAGCAGTACTTC
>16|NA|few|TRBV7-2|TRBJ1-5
CASSLVGNGGNQPQHF
TGTGCCAGCAGCTTAGTGGGTAATGGCGGCAATCAGCCCCAGCATTTT
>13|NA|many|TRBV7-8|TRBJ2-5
CASSFGTRETQYF
TGTGCCAGCAGCTTCGGGACGAGAGAGACCCAGTACTTC
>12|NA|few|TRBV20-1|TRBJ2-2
CSASGNTGELFF
TGCAGTGCTAGCGGGAACACCGGGGAGCTGTTTTTT
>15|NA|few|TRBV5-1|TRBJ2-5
CASSPTSTEKETQYF
TGCGCCAGCAGCCCTACCAGTACGGAAAAAGAGACCCAGTACTTC
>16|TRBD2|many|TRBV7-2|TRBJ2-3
CASNEWGTRSVDTQYF
TGTGCCAGTAACGAGTGGGGGACTAGGAGTGTAGATACGCAGTATTTT
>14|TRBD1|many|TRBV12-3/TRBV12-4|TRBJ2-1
CASTMRGLENEQFF
TGTGCCAGCACCATGAGGGGGCTGGAGAATGAGCAGTTCTTC
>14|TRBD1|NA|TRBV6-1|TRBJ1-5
CASRADRGNQPQHF
TGTGCCAGCAGGGCGGACAGGGGCAATCAGCCCCAGCATTTT
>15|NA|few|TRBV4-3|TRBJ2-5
CASSQDYLTQETQYF
TGCGCCAGCAGCCAAGATTACTTAACTCAAGAGACCCAGTACTTC
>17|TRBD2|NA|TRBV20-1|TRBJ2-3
CSARDWLAGGQTDTQYF
TGCAGTGCTAGAGATTGGCTAGCGGGGGGGCAGACAGATACGCAGTATTTT
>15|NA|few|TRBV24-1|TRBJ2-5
CATSDLRLPPGTQYF
TGTGCCACCAGTGATTTGCGACTCCCCCCGGGGACCCAGTACTTC
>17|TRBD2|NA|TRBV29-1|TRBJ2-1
CSVRSAGGRSAYNEQFF
TGCAGCGTTAGGTCCGCGGGGGGGCGTAGTGCCTACAATGAGCAGTTCTTC
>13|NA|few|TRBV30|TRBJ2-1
CAWSVGLSNEQFF
TGTGCCTGGAGTGTGGGACTCAGCAATGAGCAGTTCTTC
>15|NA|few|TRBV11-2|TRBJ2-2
CASSLVARGSGELFF
TGTGCCAGCAGCTTAGTTGCTCGGGGCAGCGGGGAGCTGTTTTTT
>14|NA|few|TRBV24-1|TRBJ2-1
CATSDLLFENEQFF
TGTGCCACCAGTGATTTGCTCTTCGAAAATGAGCAGTTCTTC
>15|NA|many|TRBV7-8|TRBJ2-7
CASSLVWVRGGEQYF
TGTGCCAGCAGCTTAGTATGGGTCAGGGGCGGCGAGCAGTACTTC
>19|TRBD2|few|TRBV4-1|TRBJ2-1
CASSQVLPGLAGIYNEQFF
TGCGCCAGCAGCCAAGTTCTCCCGGGACTAGCGGGTATCTACAATGAGCAGTTCTTC
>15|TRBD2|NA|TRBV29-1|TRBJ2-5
CSTRGRAGHQETQYF
TGCAGCACCCGGGGGAGAGCGGGACACCAAGAGACCCAGTACTTC
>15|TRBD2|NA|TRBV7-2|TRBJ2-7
CASSRFSGSSYEQYF
TGTGCCAGCAGCCGATTTAGCGGGAGTTCCTACGAGCAGTACTTC
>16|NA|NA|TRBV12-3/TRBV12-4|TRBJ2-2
CASLGSDVYGSGELFF
TGTGCCTCATTAGGCTCGGACGTCTACGGGTCCGGGGAGCTGTTTTTT